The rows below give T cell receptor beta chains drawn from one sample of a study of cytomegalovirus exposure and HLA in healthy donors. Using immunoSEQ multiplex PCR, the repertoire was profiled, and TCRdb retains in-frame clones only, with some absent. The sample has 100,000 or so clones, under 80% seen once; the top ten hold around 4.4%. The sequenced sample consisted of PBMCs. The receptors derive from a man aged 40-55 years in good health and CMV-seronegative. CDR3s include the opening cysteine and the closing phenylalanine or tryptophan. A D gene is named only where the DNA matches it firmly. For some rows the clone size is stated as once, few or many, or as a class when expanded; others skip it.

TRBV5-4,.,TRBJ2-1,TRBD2,CASSLELADYNEQFF,TGTGCCAGCAGCTTGGAACTAGCGGATTACAATGAGCAGTTCTTC
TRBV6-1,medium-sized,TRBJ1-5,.,CASSSGGLQPQHF,TGTGCCAGCAGCTCGGGAGGCTTGCAGCCCCAGCATTTT
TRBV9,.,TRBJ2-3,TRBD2,CASSVVGSGGTDTQYF,TGTGCCAGCAGCGTAGTAGGTAGCGGGGGCACAGATACGCAGTATTTT
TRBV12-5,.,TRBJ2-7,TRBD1,CASGSTGQGRPYEQYF,TGTGCTAGTGGTTCGACGGGACAGGGGAGGCCCTACGAGCAGTACTTC
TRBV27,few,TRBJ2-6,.,CASSLSGANVLTF,TGTGCCAGCTCCCTCTCTGGGGCCAACGTCCTGACTTTC
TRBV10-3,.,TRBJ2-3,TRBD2,CAISERTSGGVGTQYF,TGTGCCATCAGTGAGCGGACTAGCGGGGGGGTTGGGACGCAGTATTTT
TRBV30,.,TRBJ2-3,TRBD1,CAWSPGGTQYF,TGTGCCTGGAGCCCAGGGGGAACGCAGTATTTT
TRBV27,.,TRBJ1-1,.,CASRPTESRAEAFF,TGTGCCAGCAGGCCGACTGAAAGTCGTGCTGAAGCTTTCTTT
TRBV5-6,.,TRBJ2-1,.,CASSLVSTSYNEQFF,TGTGCCAGCAGCTTGGTGTCTACCTCCTACAATGAGCAGTTCTTC
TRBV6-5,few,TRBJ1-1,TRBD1,CASSYSDRGGTEAFF,TGTGCCAGCAGTTATTCGGACAGGGGGGGCACTGAAGCTTTCTTT